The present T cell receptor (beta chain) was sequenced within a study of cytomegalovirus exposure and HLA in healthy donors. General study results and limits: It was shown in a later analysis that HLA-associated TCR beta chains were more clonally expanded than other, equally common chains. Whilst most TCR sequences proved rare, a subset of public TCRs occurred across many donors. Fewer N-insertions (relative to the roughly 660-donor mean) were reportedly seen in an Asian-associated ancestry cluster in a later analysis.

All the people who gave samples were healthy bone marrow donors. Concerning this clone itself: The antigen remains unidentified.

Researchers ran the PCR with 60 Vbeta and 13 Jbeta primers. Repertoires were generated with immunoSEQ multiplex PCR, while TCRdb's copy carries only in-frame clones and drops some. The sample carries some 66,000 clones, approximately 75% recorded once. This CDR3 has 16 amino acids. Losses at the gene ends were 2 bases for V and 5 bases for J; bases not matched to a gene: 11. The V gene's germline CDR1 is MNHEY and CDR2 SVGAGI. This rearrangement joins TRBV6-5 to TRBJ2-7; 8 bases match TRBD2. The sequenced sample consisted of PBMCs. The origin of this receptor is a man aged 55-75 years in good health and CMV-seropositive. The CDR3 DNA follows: TGTGCCAGCAGTTACGGGGCCCGGGAGGGCCAAAACGAGCAGTACTTC. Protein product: CASSYGAREGQNEQYF.